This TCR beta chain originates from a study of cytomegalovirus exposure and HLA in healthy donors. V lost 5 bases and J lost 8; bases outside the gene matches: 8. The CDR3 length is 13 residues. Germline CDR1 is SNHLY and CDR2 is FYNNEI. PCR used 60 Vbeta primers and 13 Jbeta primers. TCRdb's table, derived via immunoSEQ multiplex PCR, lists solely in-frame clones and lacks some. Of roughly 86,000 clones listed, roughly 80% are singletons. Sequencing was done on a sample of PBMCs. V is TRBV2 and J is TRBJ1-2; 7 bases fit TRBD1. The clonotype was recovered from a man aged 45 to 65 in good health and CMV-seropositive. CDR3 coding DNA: TGTGCCAGCAGTCGGGACAGCCCTAGCGGCTACACCTTC. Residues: CASSRDSPSGYTF.